These 8 T cell receptor beta chains share one sample of origin, sequenced in a study of identifying expanded T cells in peripheral blood. Sequencing was performed with immunoSEQ multiplex PCR; in TCRdb, only in-frame clones are kept and a portion is missing. Altogether approximately 57,000 clones are present, approximately 89% being singletons, with the ten largest covering around 3.5%. Sequenced sample: blood. Receptors originate from a person aged 18 to 70 in good health.

The chain carries TRBV18 and TRBJ1-3, with a possible D match to TRBD1 (5 bases). CDR3 size: 15 residues. Germline V gene data show CDR1 as KGHSH and CDR2 as LQKENI. V gave up 8 bases and J gave up 2 bases, with 16 bases separating them. The CDR3 coding sequence is TGTGCCAGCCTACAGTCGGCAGGGACTGGAAACACCATATATTTT. This encodes CASLQSAGTGNTIYF. The whole variable domain, filled in from reference TRBV18 and TRBJ1-3, reads NAGVMQNPRHLVRRRGQEARLRCSPMKGHSHVYWYRQLPEEGLKFMVYLQKENIIDESGMPKERFSAEFPKEGPSILRIQQVVRGDSAAYFCASLQSAGTGNTIYFGEGSWLTVV.

This clone was observed a single time. The chain employs TRBV5-1 and TRBJ2-6, with D maybe TRBD1 (6 bases). The ends were cut back, 7 bases at V and 0 bases at J, with 8 bases in the middle. The CDR3 has 14 residues. Germline V gene sequence: CDR1 SGHRS, CDR2 YFSETQ. The DNA of the CDR3 is TGCGCCAGCCAACAGGGCTCTGGGGCCAACGTCCTGACTTTC. This translates into CASQQGSGANVLTF.

The V gene is TRBV29-1, the J gene TRBJ2-1; 10 bases agree with TRBD2. CDR3 length: 13 amino acids. V was pared by 7 bases and J by 8 bases, with 8 bases of the junction left unmatched. In germline, CDR1 is SQVTM, CDR2 ANQGSEA. In nucleotides, the CDR3 is TGCAGCGCGCGAAGACTAGCGGGCGATGAGCAGTTCTTC. Protein: CSARRLAGDEQFF.

The chain is built from TRBV4-1 and TRBJ1-2, with TRBD1 matching over 9 bases. Trimming took 0 bases from V and 9 from J; bases not matched to a gene: 8. Germline CDR1 reads MGHRA; CDR2 reads YSYEKL. This CDR3 region has 15 residues. The CDR3 reads CASSQEGTGIGSYTF. In DNA, the CDR3 is TGCGCCAGCAGCCAAGAGGGGACAGGGATTGGAAGCTACACCTTC.

The V and J genes are TRBV27 and TRBJ2-2; tentatively, D is TRBD1 (6 bases). The CDR3 runs to 14 residues. Germline CDR1 and CDR2: MNHEY and SMNVEV (reference sequence). V shed 6 bases and J shed 4 bases, with 12 bases lying between them. CDR3: CASRLTGATGELFF. The CDR3 DNA reads TGTGCCAGCAGGTTGACAGGAGCCACCGGGGAGCTGTTTTTT.

The rearrangement joins TRBV6-5 to TRBJ2-5; D perhaps matches TRBD2 (5 bases). Looked up from germline, CDR1 is MNHEY and CDR2 is SVGAGI. The CDR3 runs to 14 residues. Trimming took off 3 bases at V and 4 bases at J, with 12 bases between the two ends. The CDR3 DNA sequence: TGTGCCAGCAGTTATAATCTAGCCCTAGAGACCCAGTACTTC. It translates to CASSYNLALETQYF.

The rearrangement uses TRBV27 and TRBJ2-1, with 7 bases matching TRBD1. The germline gives CDR1 MNHEY, CDR2 SMNVEV (reference sequence). The trim removed 8 bases at V and 8 bases at J, leaving 12 bases unmatched. The CDR3 has 14 residues. CDR3 DNA: TGTGCCAGCTCCGGGACAGAACTTACCTATGAGCAGTTCTTC. It is translated as CASSGTELTYEQFF.

The chain recombines TRBV19 with TRBJ2-1; 7 nucleotides align to TRBD2. Germline assignment: CDR1 LNHDA and CDR2 SQIVND (reference sequence). V lost 6 bases to trimming and J lost 4 bases; unmatched junction nucleotides: 6. CDR3 length: 14 amino acids. The CDR3 nucleotides are TGTGCCAGTAGAAGAGCGGGGAGTTACAATGAGCAGTTCTTC. Its translation: CASRRAGSYNEQFF.